A few counts support the clone carrying this TCR beta chain. Random hexamers were used to reverse transcribe 0.5 to 1 ug of RNA. TCRdb recomputed calls from the immunoSEQ multiplex PCR reads with MiXCR, one row per CDR3 protein. Of over 150,000 distinct CDR3 sequences listed, 80% to 95% are singletons. These data originate in a study of CD8 T cells in Susac syndrome. Trimming removed 5 bases at V and 3 bases at J, with 7 bases between. Germline V gives CDR1 MDHEN, CDR2 SYDVKM. The CDR3 extends over 12 amino acids. The TCR sequence derives from a human donor with multiple sclerosis. The chain carries TRBV28 and TRBJ2-5; D may be TRBD1 (6 bases). Sequencing was done on a sample of CD4+ T cells from PBMCs. The CDR3 loop reads CASSQGKETQYF. The CDR3 DNA sequence: TGTGCCAGCAGTCAGGGGAAAGAGACCCAGTACTTC.